This TCR beta chain was obtained from a study of cytomegalovirus exposure and HLA in healthy donors. Looking at the study overall: Early release data held around 80 million unique TCRs from HLA-typed donors.

Concerning this clone itself: Its antigen is currently unknown.

All the people who gave samples were healthy bone marrow donors. The PCR was carried out with 60 Vbeta primers and 13 Jbeta primers. Generated by immunoSEQ multiplex PCR, the TCRdb table keeps only in-frame clones and is missing some. The table shows around 130,000 clones, with approximately 80% occurring only once. General study findings and limits: Reports credit the classifier with highly specific, highly sensitive diagnosis of cytomegalovirus status.

This TCR came from a man younger than 35 in good health and CMV-seronegative. The source material was PBMCs.

DNA for the CDR3: TGTGCCAGCAGTCCTGACATTCTCTACGAGCAGTACTTC. It specifies CASSPDILYEQYF. The chain carries TRBV28 and TRBJ2-7, with no clear D. Trimming removed 5 bases from V and 3 bases from J, with 11 bases in between. This CDR3 contains 13 residues. Germline assignment: CDR1 MDHEN and CDR2 SYDVKM.